This T cell receptor beta chain stems from a study of cytomegalovirus exposure and HLA in healthy donors. General study findings and limits: Indistinguishability led to the exclusion of some V segments, TRBV6-2 and TRBV6-3 included.

The PCR had 60 Vbeta and 13 Jbeta primers. Assay: immunoSEQ multiplex PCR; the TCRdb copy retains only in-frame clones and omits some. The sample has approximately 100,000 clones, just under 75% seen once. On this clone itself: Antigen specificity is unknown.

V shed 5 bases, J shed 5 bases, and the junction held 3 bases outside the gene matches. CDR1 is SQVTM, CDR2 ANQGSEA, per germline. The CDR3 has 12 residues. Those who donated were healthy bone marrow donors. The clonotype was recovered from a man aged 45 to 65 in good health and CMV-seropositive. The rearrangement links TRBV29-1 to TRBJ1-1, with TRBD1 matching over 9 bases. The sample comprised PBMCs. DNA of the CDR3: TGCAGCGTTTTACAGGGGGCGACTGAAGCTTTCTTT. Its translation: CSVLQGATEAFF.